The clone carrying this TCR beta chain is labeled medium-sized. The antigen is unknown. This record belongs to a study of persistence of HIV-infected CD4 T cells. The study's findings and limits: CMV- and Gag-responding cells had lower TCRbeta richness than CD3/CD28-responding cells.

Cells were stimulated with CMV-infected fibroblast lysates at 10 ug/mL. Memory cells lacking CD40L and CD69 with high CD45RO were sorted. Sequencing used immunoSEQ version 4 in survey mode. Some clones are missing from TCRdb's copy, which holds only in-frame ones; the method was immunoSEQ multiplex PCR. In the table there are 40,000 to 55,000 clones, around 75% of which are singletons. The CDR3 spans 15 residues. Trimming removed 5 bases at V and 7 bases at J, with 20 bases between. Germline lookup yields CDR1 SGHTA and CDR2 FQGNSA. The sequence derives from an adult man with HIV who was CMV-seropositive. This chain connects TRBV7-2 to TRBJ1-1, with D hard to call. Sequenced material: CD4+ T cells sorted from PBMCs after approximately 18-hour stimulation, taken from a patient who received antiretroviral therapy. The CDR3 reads CASSADRAEWGEAFF. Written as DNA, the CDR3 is TGTGCCAGCAGCGCCGACCGGGCAGAGTGGGGTGAAGCTTTCTTT.